A single sample gave rise to the 2 T cell receptor beta chains below, sequenced in a study of T cell repertoires in cytomegalovirus infection. TCRdb recomputed calls from the reads with MiXCR, one row per CDR3 protein. This sample has fewer than 300,000 distinct CDR3 sequences, with roughly 25% found just once. Sequencing used PBMCs. These receptors originate from a human donor in good health (CMV status not recorded). Some clones in this sample may be carry-over from other donors' samples.

This clonotype was detected a few times. The chain combines TRBV2 with TRBJ1-1; 10 nucleotides agree with TRBD1. The CDR3 extends over 13 amino acids. Germline CDR1 and CDR2: SNHLY and FYNNEI. The trim removed 4 bases at V and 4 bases at J, leaving 0 bases unmatched. CDR3 sequence (DNA): TGTGCCAGCAGTGGGGACAGGGGCACTGAAGCTTTCTTT. Amino acid sequence: CASSGDRGTEAFF.

This clonotype came up a few times. This chain uses TRBV7-2 with TRBJ2-5; 11 bases match TRBD2. V was pared by 5 bases and J by 5 bases, with 4 bases of the junction left unmatched. CDR1 is SGHTA, CDR2 FQGNSA, per germline. The CDR3 sequence is 14 residues long. The CDR3 reads CASSRSSGGETQYF. The CDR3 DNA follows: TGTGCCAGCAGCAGGTCTAGCGGGGGGGAGACCCAGTACTTC.